One T cell receptor beta chain is described in this entry. Its specificity is unknown. The data stem from a study of vaccination and CD4 T cells after COVID-19. For the study at large: Recovered-phase convalescent patients showed SARS-CoV-2 positivity by nasal swab PCR; about ten were mild, one severe. Two doses of either BNT162b2 or mRNA-1273 vaccine went to participants. Study findings and constraints: A nonsignificant rise from about 20 to 38 was seen in the median number of SARS-CoV-2-reactive clonotypes.

Germline V CDR1 and CDR2: LNHDA, SQIVND (reference sequence). Trimming at V came to 1 base and at J to 9 bases, leaving 8 bases not matched to a gene. CDR3 length equals 15 residues. TCRdb re-derived calls from the PCR reads in MiXCR, one entry per CDR3 protein. The profile shows 25,000 or so distinct CDR3 sequences, approximately 51% of them singletons. Sequenced here: CD4+ T cells from blood, sampled before SARS-CoV-2 vaccination. The rearrangement uses TRBV19 and TRBJ1-5; 8 nucleotides match TRBD1. The receptor comes from a human donor who had recovered from COVID-19. CDR3 sequence reads: CASSIATGGRVPQHF. The CDR3 DNA reads as TGTGCCAGTAGTATAGCAACAGGGGGTAGGGTGCCCCAGCATTTT.